These 19 T cell receptor beta chains were all obtained from the same sample, sequenced in a study of response to subunit inactivated influenza vaccine. MiXCR was run by TCRdb on the RT-PCR reads, yielding one entry per CDR3 protein. The top ten hold about 3% of the sample, which has about 540,000 distinct CDR3 sequences, less than 25% seen once. The sample also formed part of further work on T cells expressing NK-cell markers. That source adds: UMI-tagged 5'RACE template switching yielded the TCR beta cDNA.

The specimen comprised CD4+ T cells sorted from PBMCs, sampled 11 to 12 days after vaccination. The origin of the receptors is a man aged 50 or older who received an inactivated influenza vaccine.

This clonotype appeared a few times. V usage is TRBV29-1 and J usage is TRBJ1-4; no definite D call. This CDR3 is 12 amino acids long. V lost 7 bases, J lost 2 bases, and 8 bases lay in between. Germline V lookup: CDR1 SQVTM, CDR2 ANQGSEA. CDR3 sequence (DNA): TGCAGCGCTGGACGGACTAATGAAAAACTGTTTTTT. Translation gives CSAGRTNEKLFF.

The chain carries TRBV4-3 and TRBJ1-5; 7 bases fit TRBD1. V shed 0 bases and J 3 bases; nucleotides not matched to a gene: 5. This CDR3 comprises 16 residues. CDR1 LGHNA and CDR2 YSLEER come from the germline V gene. The CDR3 loop is CASSQDYGTVNQPQHF. In nucleotides, the CDR3 is TGCGCCAGCAGCCAAGATTACGGGACAGTCAATCAGCCCCAGCATTTT.

This rearrangement joins TRBV6-2 or TRBV6-3 to TRBJ2-1; 10 bases agree with TRBD2. Trimming removed 2 bases from V and 9 bases from J; junction bases left unmatched: 13. The germline V gene has CDR1 MNHEY and CDR2 SVGEGT. The CDR3 extends over 17 amino acids. CDR3: CASSYGLAGVAHGEQFF. CDR3 sequence (DNA): TGTGCCAGCAGTTACGGTCTAGCGGGAGTGGCTCATGGTGAGCAGTTCTTC.

The chain uses TRBV10-3 and TRBJ2-1; 7 positions agree with TRBD1. The CDR3 has 14 amino acids. From germline, CDR1 is ENHRY and CDR2 SYGVKD. Unmatched junction bases numbered 8, after V lost 9 bases and J lost 3 bases. Here the CDR3 DNA reads TGTGCCATAAAGGGACAGTCAAACTACAATGAGCAGTTCTTC. Protein: CAIKGQSNYNEQFF.

A few counts support this clonotype. This chain uses TRBV12-3 or TRBV12-4 with TRBJ1-2, with 7 bases aligning to TRBD1. The CDR3 runs to 13 residues. The J segment lost 4 bases and the V segment lost 5 bases, leaving 4 bases of the junction unmatched. The CDR3: CASSTGATYGYTF. Here the CDR3 DNA reads TGTGCCAGCAGTACAGGGGCTACCTATGGCTACACCTTC.

The chain links TRBV28 to TRBJ2-5; D is perhaps TRBD2 (6 bases). Germline V gives CDR1 MDHEN, CDR2 SYDVKM. Trimming pared 6 bases from V and 7 bases from J, leaving 15 bases between. The CDR3 loop spans 13 amino acids. The CDR3 is CASSQGVEGTQYF. In DNA, the CDR3 is TGTGCCAGCAGCCAGGGAGTGGAGGGGACCCAGTACTTC. Using reference TRBV28 and TRBJ2-5 for the parts outside the CDR3, the full variable domain is DVKVTQSSRYLVKRTGEKVFLECVQDMDHENMFWYRQDPGLGLRLIYFSYDVKMKEKGDIPEGYSVSREKKERFSLILESASTNQTSMYLCASSQGVEGTQYFGPGTRLLVL.

This clonotype has only a few counts. CDR3: CSARAPSDTDTQYF. As DNA, the CDR3 is TGCAGTGCTAGGGCTCCTAGCGACACAGATACGCAGTATTTT. This sequence joins TRBV20-1 and TRBJ2-3; D may be TRBD2 (6 bases). CDR3 length equals 14 residues. Deletions cut 3 bases from V and 2 bases from J, with 12 bases between. Germline V gives CDR1 DFQATT, CDR2 SNEGSKA (reference sequence).

This clonotype turned up a few times. The chain recombines TRBV7-6 with TRBJ1-5; D is unclear. Looked up from germline, CDR1 is SGHVS and CDR2 is FNYEAQ. The V end was cut by 2 bases, the J end by 5 bases, with 7 bases between. The CDR3 has 13 amino acids. The CDR3 here is CASSLSRYQPQHF. The CDR3 DNA is TGTGCCAGCAGCTTATCTAGGTATCAGCCCCAGCATTTT.

The sample holds one count of this clonotype. The genes are TRBV7-8 and TRBJ2-7; no clear D gene. The CDR3 extends over 12 amino acids. V lost 3 bases to trimming and J lost 3 bases, with 6 bases between them. CDR1 and CDR2 (germline): SGHVS, FQNEAQ. CDR3 coding DNA: TGTGCCAGCAGCTTCACAGACTACGAGCAGTACTTC. Translated, it gives CASSFTDYEQYF.

The rearrangement links TRBV7-2 to TRBJ1-2; D is unclear. The germline V and J ends were trimmed by 4 bases and 1 base, with 16 bases remaining between them. The CDR3 contains 16 residues. Per the germline V gene, CDR1 is SGHTA and CDR2 is FQGNSA. This chain's CDR3 is CASSYGPIADNYGYTF. CDR3 DNA sequence: TGTGCCAGCAGCTACGGACCGATAGCTGATAACTATGGCTACACCTTC.

The DNA of the CDR3 is TGCAGTGCTCGCCCGCCCATGATAAGCGGTTACAATGAGCAGTTCTTC. Protein product: CSARPPMISGYNEQFF. V and J are TRBV20-1 and TRBJ2-1; D is possibly TRBD2 (5 bases). This CDR3 contains 16 residues. V was clipped by 5 bases and J by 4 bases, with 21 bases between them. Germline CDR1 DFQATT, CDR2 SNEGSKA (reference sequence).

This clonotype was seen a few times. The chain joins TRBV9 to TRBJ2-2; possible D gene TRBD2, 5 bases. Germline-derived CDR1 and CDR2 are SGDLS and YYNGEE. V gave up 0 bases and J gave up 4 bases, with 10 bases separating them. CDR3 length: 15 residues. The CDR3 reads CASSVAGVATGELFF. The DNA of the CDR3 is TGTGCCAGCAGCGTAGCCGGGGTAGCCACCGGGGAGCTGTTTTTT.

This clonotype was found a few times. The rearrangement joins TRBV4-3 to TRBJ2-5; TRBD2 is a possible D gene (7 bases). Germline CDR1 and CDR2: LGHNA and YSLEER. Trimming cost V 8 bases and J 1 base, with 11 bases left between them. This CDR3 is built from 13 residues. DNA of the CDR3: TGCGCCAGCGCGCGGGGGCCCCAAGAGACCCAGTACTTC. It specifies CASARGPQETQYF.

A few counts support this clonotype. The chain's CDR3 is CASSLTAATGELFF. The CDR3 DNA reads as TGCGCCAGCAGCTTGACGGCGGCTACCGGGGAGCTGTTTTTT. The chain combines TRBV5-1 with TRBJ2-2, with no clear D. The CDR3 covers 14 residues. With 1 base removed from V and 5 bases from J, the gap between germline ends came to 9 bases. Per germline, CDR1 SGHRS and CDR2 YFSETQ.

The chain links TRBV7-9 to TRBJ2-4, with D tentatively TRBD1 or TRBD2 (6 bases each). This CDR3 comprises 15 residues. V dropped 5 bases and J dropped 8 bases, with 19 bases sitting between them. Per the germline V gene, CDR1 is SEHNR and CDR2 is FQNEAQ (reference sequence). The CDR3 coding sequence is TGTGCCAGCAGCCCCAGGCGGGACAATCGAGACATTCAGTACTTC. The encoded protein is CASSPRRDNRDIQYF.

V and J are TRBV20-1 and TRBJ2-3; D remains unclear. Trimming took 1 base from V and 2 from J, leaving 10 bases between them. This CDR3 spans 14 amino acids. Germline assignment: CDR1 DFQATT and CDR2 SNEGSKA (reference sequence). CDR3 sequence (DNA): TGCAGTGCTAGAGGGAAGGAGTACACAGATACGCAGTATTTT. This sequence encodes CSARGKEYTDTQYF.

V usage is TRBV4-1 and J usage is TRBJ1-3; no reliable D call. The CDR3 sequence is 13 residues long. Trimming removed 4 bases from V and 6 bases from J, with 10 bases in between. Germline CDR1 is MGHRA and CDR2 is YSYEKL. The DNA of the CDR3 is TGCGCCAGCAGCCGGATGGTGGAAAACACCATATATTTT. This encodes CASSRMVENTIYF.

This clonotype was seen only a few times. The chain is built from TRBV7-9 and TRBJ2-1; no reliable D call. V lost 3 bases and J 6 bases, leaving 9 bases between the germline ends. The CDR3 sequence is 13 residues long. Germline V lookup: CDR1 SEHNR, CDR2 FQNEAQ (reference sequence). The DNA for the CDR3 is TGTGCCAGCAGCTTTAACGGCGGCAATGAGCAGTTCTTC. Translated, it gives CASSFNGGNEQFF. The full variable domain, in which reference TRBV7-9 and TRBJ2-1 provide the parts outside the CDR3, is DTGVSQNPRHKITKRGQNVTFRCDPISEHNRLYWYRQTLGQGPEFLTYFQNEAQLEKSRLLSDRFSAERPKGSFSTLEIQRTEQGDSAMYLCASSFNGGNEQFFGPGTRLTVL.

The V and J genes are TRBV2 and TRBJ1-6, with D unclear. The V gene lost 0 bases and the J gene lost 14 bases, with 11 bases spanning the gap. The CDR3 length is 13 residues. From germline, CDR1 is SNHLY and CDR2 FYNNEI. CDR3 protein: CASSEALRVTLHF. The CDR3 DNA is TGTGCCAGCAGTGAAGCGCTCCGGGTGACCCTCCACTTT.